The rows below give T cell receptor beta chains drawn from one sample of a study of blood T cells in healthy people across ages. Via MiXCR, TCRdb re-called the 5' RACE reads, giving one row per CDR3 protein. The sample carries 730,000 or so distinct CDR3 sequences, roughly 47% recorded once. Sequencing input: blood. The source is an older woman in good health. CDR3s include the opening cysteine and the closing phenylalanine or tryptophan. D genes are given only for firm matches. Where a row states a size, it is once, few, many or the class of an expanded clone; other rows omit it.

d_call | j_call | clone_size | v_call | cdr3_aa | cdr3_nt
. | TRBJ2-7 | . | TRBV7-2 | CASSHGKGPSYEQYF | TGTGCCAGCAGCCACGGGAAGGGCCCCTCCTACGAGCAGTACTTC
TRBD2 | TRBJ2-3 | few | TRBV7-9 | CASRRTSSDTQYF | TGTGCCAGCAGGAGGACTAGCTCAGATACGCAGTATTTT
TRBD2 | TRBJ2-6 | . | TRBV7-2 | CASSSSGGGSGANVLTF | TGTGCCAGCAGCAGTAGCGGGGGCGGTTCTGGGGCCAACGTCCTGACTTTC
. | TRBJ2-7 | . | TRBV3-1 | CASSLGRRDYEQYF | TGTGCCAGCAGCCTCGGCAGGAGAGACTACGAGCAGTACTTC
. | TRBJ1-5 | . | TRBV25-1 | CASRPIPRNQPQHF | TGTGCCAGCAGGCCGATTCCCCGCAATCAGCCCCAGCATTTT
TRBD1 | TRBJ1-4 | . | TRBV7-9 | CASSAGQDNEKLFF | TGTGCCAGCAGCGCGGGACAGGATAATGAAAAACTGTTTTTT
. | TRBJ2-1 | . | TRBV24-1 | CATLGVAANEQFF | TGTGCCACCTTAGGGGTAGCGGCCAATGAGCAGTTCTTC
. | TRBJ2-3 | few | TRBV12-3/TRBV12-4 | CASSLGPTSTDTQYF | TGTGCCAGCAGCCTCGGGCCCACTAGCACAGATACGCAGTATTTT
TRBD2 | TRBJ2-2 | once | TRBV28 | CASLWTSGRIGGTGELFF | TGTGCCAGCCTCTGGACTAGCGGGAGGATTGGGGGGACCGGGGAGCTGTTTTTT
TRBD1 | TRBJ2-5 | few | TRBV20-1 | CSGTSLRGRGRGETQYF | TGCAGTGGGACGAGCTTAAGGGGCAGGGGGCGAGGGGAGACCCAGTACTTC
. | TRBJ1-2 | . | TRBV11-2 | CASSLPPSERSYTF | TGTGCCAGCAGCTTACCCCCCTCAGAGCGGAGCTACACCTTC
. | TRBJ1-6 | few | TRBV20-1 | CSAREQGGSPLHF | TGCAGTGCTAGAGAGCAGGGCGGTTCACCCCTCCACTTT
TRBD2 | TRBJ2-7 | . | TRBV6-2/TRBV6-3 | CASSGALAGGSYEQYF | TGTGCCAGCAGTGGGGCCCTAGCGGGAGGATCCTACGAGCAGTACTTC
. | TRBJ1-2 | few | TRBV5-6 | CASSLGIGALYGYTF | TGTGCCAGCAGCTTGGGGATAGGGGCTCTCTATGGCTACACCTTC
TRBD1 | TRBJ2-6 | . | TRBV15 | CATGMGQGFGGANVLTF | TGTGCCACGGGGATGGGACAGGGTTTCGGTGGGGCCAACGTCCTGACTTTC
. | TRBJ2-3 | . | TRBV5-1 | CASSRDGLVTDTQYF | TGCGCCAGCAGCCGTGACGGGCTTGTAACAGATACGCAGTATTTT
. | TRBJ2-1 | . | TRBV9 | CASSVAPRGNSNEQFF | TGTGCCAGCAGCGTAGCCCCCAGGGGCAACTCCAATGAGCAGTTCTTC
. | TRBJ2-7 | . | TRBV19 | CASSPTTTAPYEQYF | TGTGCCAGTAGTCCCACAACTACAGCGCCCTACGAGCAGTACTTC
. | TRBJ2-7 | . | TRBV30 | CAWSSRDPWEQYF | TGTGCCTGGAGTTCCCGGGACCCCTGGGAGCAGTACTTC
. | TRBJ2-3 | . | TRBV24-1 | CATSDASGSASTDTQYF | TGTGCCACCAGTGATGCCTCGGGGAGCGCTAGCACAGATACGCAGTATTTT
. | TRBJ2-1 | . | TRBV20-1 | CSAREWGGPYNEQFF | TGCAGTGCTAGAGAATGGGGTGGTCCCTACAATGAGCAGTTCTTC
. | TRBJ2-1 | many | TRBV7-2 | CASSPNPGQYNEQFF | TGTGCCAGCAGCCCAAACCCAGGACAGTACAATGAGCAGTTCTTC
. | TRBJ2-3 | . | TRBV7-9 | CPSSKDADTQYF | TGTCCCAGCAGCAAGGACGCGGATACGCAGTATTTT
. | TRBJ2-7 | . | TRBV7-9 | CASSLLEVDEQYF | TGTGCCAGCAGCTTACTCGAAGTGGACGAGCAGTACTTC
. | TRBJ2-5 | . | TRBV7-6 | CASSLAAAGGEQYF | TGTGCCAGCAGCTTAGCGGCGGCAGGAGGTGAGCAGTACTTC
. | TRBJ2-5 | . | TRBV6-2/TRBV6-3 | CATDARQQGQETQYF | TGTGCCACCGACGCGAGACAGCAAGGACAAGAGACCCAGTACTTC
. | TRBJ2-1 | few | TRBV4-1 | CASLDGYNEQFF | TGCGCCAGCTTGGACGGATACAATGAGCAGTTCTTC
. | TRBJ2-2 | . | TRBV5-1 | CASSTRTGELFF | TGCGCCAGCAGCACTCGAACCGGGGAGCTGTTTTTT
TRBD2 | TRBJ2-3 | many | TRBV29-1 | CSVDGLAGGPSSTDTQYF | TGCAGCGTCGATGGACTAGCGGGGGGTCCTTCTAGCACAGATACGCAGTATTTT
TRBD1 | TRBJ2-1 | . | TRBV3-1 | CASSQPGTGEQFF | TGTGCCAGCAGCCAGCCCGGGACAGGGGAGCAGTTCTTC
TRBD2 | TRBJ2-5 | . | TRBV3-1 | CASSQGGGRETQYF | TGTGCCAGCAGCCAAGGGGGGGGGAGAGAGACCCAGTACTTC
. | TRBJ2-7 | many | TRBV6-6 | CASKLGRSYEQYF | TGTGCCAGCAAGTTGGGGAGGTCCTACGAGCAGTACTTC
TRBD1 | TRBJ2-4 | . | TRBV12-3/TRBV12-4 | CASSITGGNRIQYF | TGTGCCAGCAGTATAACAGGGGGCAACCGCATTCAGTACTTC
. | TRBJ2-3 | . | TRBV6-2/TRBV6-3 | CASRAGSADTQYF | TGTGCCAGCAGGGCAGGGAGTGCCGATACGCAGTATTTT
. | TRBJ1-2 | few | TRBV20-1 | CRGAGDGYTF | TGCAGGGGGGCCGGGGACGGCTACACCTTC
TRBD1 | TRBJ1-6 | many | TRBV3-1 | CASSQGQGNSPLHF | TGCGCCAGCAGCCAAGGACAGGGAAATTCACCCCTCCACTTT
. | TRBJ2-3 | . | TRBV10-2 | CASRPAGWADTQYF | TGCGCCAGCAGGCCGGCAGGTTGGGCAGATACGCAGTATTTT
. | TRBJ1-1 | few | TRBV12-3/TRBV12-4 | CASSVAGMGTEAFF | TGTGCCAGCAGTGTCGCAGGGATGGGCACTGAAGCTTTCTTT
TRBD1 | TRBJ2-7 | . | TRBV18 | CASSDQQGEQYF | TGTGCCAGCTCGGACCAACAGGGGGAGCAGTACTTC
. | TRBJ1-2 | . | TRBV15 | CATSGDTDIDYGYTF | TGTGCCACCAGCGGAGATACGGATATCGACTATGGCTACACCTTC
. | TRBJ1-5 | . | TRBV7-9 | CASSSLNPAGNDPQHF | TGTGCCAGCAGCTCCCTAAACCCAGCAGGGAATGATCCCCAGCATTTT
. | TRBJ1-6 | few | TRBV18 | CASSQDGSSYNSPLHF | TGTGCCAGCTCCCAAGACGGAAGCTCCTATAATTCACCCCTCCACTTT
. | TRBJ2-5 | few | TRBV24-1 | CATSDKVRWMETQYF | TGTGCCACCAGTGACAAGGTCAGGTGGATGGAGACCCAGTACTTC